The rows below give T cell receptor beta chains drawn from one sample of a study of cytomegalovirus exposure and HLA in healthy donors. The data were produced by immunoSEQ multiplex PCR, yet TCRdb's version contains in-frame clones alone and is incomplete. The table lists more than 100,000 clones, about 9.2% of them singletons, with roughly 7% in the top ten. Sequenced material: PBMCs. The source of these receptors is a middle-aged woman in good health and CMV-seropositive. Both conserved end residues are part of each CDR3. Fields, in order: J gene, D gene, V gene, clone size, CDR3 length, CDR3 protein, CDR3 DNA. The D gene is left open where the match is weak. Size is omitted from some rows. Given values are once, few, many or a class for expanded clones.

J gene: TRBJ2-3; D gene: TRBD2; V gene: TRBV7-2; clone size: few; CDR3 length: 15; CDR3 protein: CASSLSRGGADTQYF; CDR3 DNA: TGTGCCAGCAGCTTATCTCGCGGGGGGGCTGATACGCAGTATTTT
J gene: TRBJ1-6; D gene: -; V gene: TRBV11-2; clone size: few; CDR3 length: 15; CDR3 protein: CASSFGSSYNSPLHF; CDR3 DNA: TGTGCCAGCAGCTTTGGGAGCTCCTATAATTCACCCCTCCACTTT
J gene: TRBJ2-3; D gene: TRBD2; V gene: TRBV4-1; clone size: -; CDR3 length: 16; CDR3 protein: CASSHETSGGSDTQYF; CDR3 DNA: TGCGCCAGCAGCCATGAGACTAGCGGGGGGTCGGATACGCAGTATTTT
J gene: TRBJ2-5; D gene: TRBD1; V gene: TRBV5-1; clone size: -; CDR3 length: 16; CDR3 protein: CASSSLGQGGQETQYF; CDR3 DNA: TGCGCCAGCAGCTCCTTAGGACAGGGGGGACAAGAGACCCAGTACTTC
J gene: TRBJ2-7; D gene: TRBD1; V gene: TRBV5-6; clone size: few; CDR3 length: 13; CDR3 protein: CASSRDRLYEQYF; CDR3 DNA: TGTGCCAGCAGCCGGGACAGGCTGTACGAGCAGTACTTC
J gene: TRBJ1-4; D gene: -; V gene: TRBV2; clone size: few; CDR3 length: 14; CDR3 protein: CASSPGGGGEKLFF; CDR3 DNA: TGTGCCAGCAGTCCCGGGGGGGGCGGTGAAAAACTGTTTTTT
J gene: TRBJ2-5; D gene: TRBD1; V gene: TRBV29-1; clone size: -; CDR3 length: 12; CDR3 protein: CSVTGGQETQYF; CDR3 DNA: TGCAGCGTTACAGGGGGGCAAGAGACCCAGTACTTC
J gene: TRBJ2-7; D gene: -; V gene: TRBV11-2; clone size: -; CDR3 length: 17; CDR3 protein: CASSFPPAGSSSYEQYF; CDR3 DNA: TGTGCCAGCAGCTTCCCTCCCGCAGGGTCAAGTTCCTACGAGCAGTACTTC
J gene: TRBJ2-5; D gene: TRBD2; V gene: TRBV7-2; clone size: -; CDR3 length: 16; CDR3 protein: CASSPPGLAGQETQYF; CDR3 DNA: TGTGCCAGCAGCCCCCCTGGTCTAGCGGGGCAAGAGACCCAGTACTTC
J gene: TRBJ1-5; D gene: -; V gene: TRBV19; clone size: few; CDR3 length: 14; CDR3 protein: CASNGPFLNQPQHF; CDR3 DNA: TGTGCCAGTAATGGGCCTTTTCTCAATCAGCCCCAGCATTTT
J gene: TRBJ2-1; D gene: TRBD1; V gene: TRBV19; clone size: -; CDR3 length: 15; CDR3 protein: CASTHLGQGSDEQFF; CDR3 DNA: TGTGCCAGTACCCATCTAGGACAGGGGAGCGATGAGCAGTTCTTC
J gene: TRBJ1-1; D gene: TRBD1; V gene: TRBV6-1; clone size: -; CDR3 length: 16; CDR3 protein: CASSGATGGKNTEAFF; CDR3 DNA: TGTGCCAGCAGTGGAGCGACAGGGGGAAAGAACACTGAAGCTTTCTTT
J gene: TRBJ1-2; D gene: TRBD1; V gene: TRBV28; clone size: few; CDR3 length: 14; CDR3 protein: CASSLTGGRYGYTF; CDR3 DNA: TGTGCCAGCAGTCTCACAGGGGGCAGGTATGGCTACACCTTC
J gene: TRBJ2-1; D gene: TRBD2; V gene: TRBV5-4; clone size: few; CDR3 length: 14; CDR3 protein: CASSPGLAGGLRFF; CDR3 DNA: TGTGCCAGCAGCCCTGGACTAGCGGGGGGCCTGCGGTTCTTC
J gene: TRBJ1-2; D gene: TRBD1; V gene: TRBV6-6; clone size: few; CDR3 length: 13; CDR3 protein: CASSYWDSHGYTF; CDR3 DNA: TGTGCCAGCAGTTACTGGGACAGTCACGGCTACACCTTC
J gene: TRBJ1-2; D gene: -; V gene: TRBV7-8; clone size: few; CDR3 length: 14; CDR3 protein: CASSLVLGGDGYTF; CDR3 DNA: TGTGCCAGCAGCTTAGTTCTTGGGGGGGATGGCTACACCTTC
J gene: TRBJ1-2; D gene: -; V gene: TRBV4-1; clone size: few; CDR3 length: 16; CDR3 protein: CASSLVAGNSNYGYTF; CDR3 DNA: TGCGCCAGCAGCCTAGTCGCAGGGAATTCAAACTATGGCTACACCTTC
J gene: TRBJ1-1; D gene: TRBD1; V gene: TRBV18; clone size: few; CDR3 length: 15; CDR3 protein: CASSSSTGGLTEAFF; CDR3 DNA: TGTGCCAGCTCATCCTCAACAGGGGGCTTGACTGAAGCTTTCTTT
J gene: TRBJ1-1; D gene: -; V gene: TRBV18; clone size: -; CDR3 length: 14; CDR3 protein: CASSPQGVNTEAFF; CDR3 DNA: TGTGCCAGCTCACCACAGGGGGTGAACACTGAAGCTTTCTTT
J gene: TRBJ1-2; D gene: -; V gene: TRBV25-1; clone size: few; CDR3 length: 14; CDR3 protein: CASSARGEIYGYTF; CDR3 DNA: TGTGCCAGCAGTGCCCGGGGGGAGATCTATGGCTACACCTTC
J gene: TRBJ1-2; D gene: -; V gene: TRBV4-1; clone size: -; CDR3 length: 17; CDR3 protein: CASSQEEDSDPNYGYTF; CDR3 DNA: TGCGCCAGCAGCCAAGAGGAAGACAGTGACCCAAACTATGGCTACACCTTC
J gene: TRBJ1-2; D gene: -; V gene: TRBV7-9; clone size: few; CDR3 length: 14; CDR3 protein: CASSLDPVNYGYTF; CDR3 DNA: TGTGCCAGCAGCTTAGATCCAGTTAACTATGGCTACACCTTC
J gene: TRBJ1-2; D gene: TRBD1; V gene: TRBV10-3; clone size: -; CDR3 length: 18; CDR3 protein: CAISESSSRTTGPLGYTF; CDR3 DNA: TGTGCCATCAGTGAGTCCTCTAGCCGGACGACAGGGCCCCTCGGCTACACCTTC
J gene: TRBJ2-5; D gene: TRBD1; V gene: TRBV29-1; clone size: few; CDR3 length: 13; CDR3 protein: CSVGTGTGETQYF; CDR3 DNA: TGCAGCGTTGGAACCGGGACAGGAGAGACCCAGTACTTC
J gene: TRBJ1-2; D gene: -; V gene: TRBV19; clone size: -; CDR3 length: 15; CDR3 protein: CASSVLARNHYGYTF; CDR3 DNA: TGTGCCAGTAGCGTATTGGCCCGAAACCACTATGGCTACACCTTC
J gene: TRBJ2-6; D gene: -; V gene: TRBV19; clone size: few; CDR3 length: 16; CDR3 protein: CASSIVPGSGANVLTF; CDR3 DNA: TGTGCCAGTAGTATAGTACCGGGGTCTGGGGCCAACGTCCTGACTTTC
J gene: TRBJ1-3; D gene: -; V gene: TRBV10-3; clone size: -; CDR3 length: 15; CDR3 protein: CAISDSGAHLGTIYF; CDR3 DNA: TGTGCCATCAGTGATTCAGGGGCCCACTTAGGCACCATATATTTT
J gene: TRBJ1-2; D gene: -; V gene: TRBV7-2; clone size: -; CDR3 length: 15; CDR3 protein: CASSLGPGANYGYTF; CDR3 DNA: TGTGCCAGCAGCTTAGGGCCAGGTGCTAACTATGGCTACACCTTC
J gene: TRBJ1-5; D gene: TRBD1; V gene: TRBV15; clone size: -; CDR3 length: 17; CDR3 protein: CATSTGQGRISNQPQHF; CDR3 DNA: TGTGCCACCAGCACAGGACAGGGGCGGATAAGCAATCAGCCCCAGCATTTT
J gene: TRBJ1-2; D gene: -; V gene: TRBV7-8; clone size: few; CDR3 length: 17; CDR3 protein: CASSPSGYRGRGYGYTF; CDR3 DNA: TGTGCCAGCAGCCCATCGGGATATAGGGGGAGAGGCTATGGCTACACCTTC
J gene: TRBJ2-2; D gene: -; V gene: TRBV15; clone size: many; CDR3 length: 15; CDR3 protein: CATSKGTVGSGELFF; CDR3 DNA: TGTGCCACCAGCAAGGGGACTGTCGGTTCCGGGGAGCTGTTTTTT